This T cell receptor beta chain was captured in a study of cytomegalovirus exposure and HLA in healthy donors (dated by TCRdb to the late 2010s). Regarding the study in general: An earlier analysis of under 600 of the donors reported more than 250 Gb of sequence data and around 120 million unique TCR beta sequences from 150 million to 200 million T cells. An early release that covered several hundred HLA-typed donors contained about 290 gigabases of sequencing data and tens of millions of unique TCR sequences. The genetic ancestry cluster associated with self-reported Caucasian donors included over 80% of the roughly 410 genotyped donors. The aim of the study was to test whether cataloging public T cell receptors could identify signatures of past pathogen exposure. The study used immunosequencing to profile the T cell repertoires of several hundred subjects and linked those repertoires to cytomegalovirus serostatus. In addition to the first cohort of 666 subjects, a separate validation cohort of 100 to 150 different subjects was used. The study combined high-throughput TCR immunosequencing, statistical association of individual TCRs with disease status, and machine learning to predict cytomegalovirus infection status. A later analysis re-analyzed previously published TCR beta repertoires from 666 donors and added high-resolution HLA genotyping to study TCR occurrence patterns. Rather than drawing on any new phenotypic data, the later analysis identified candidate immune exposures from TCR beta sequences and the way those sequences occurred across donors. An earlier analysis of 450 to 750 of the donors used high-throughput TCR beta sequencing to judge whether each TCR beta V gene segment behaved as functional or pseudogenic. Donor age, sex, ethnicity and CMV serostatus were collected together with the repertoire data. A later genetic analysis used genome-wide SNP genotypes for about three fifths of the roughly 700 donors, treating that subset as a discovery cohort. All discovery cohort repertoires had been generated using a single sequencing platform. Both class I and class II loci were covered by HLA typing, at four-digit resolution. The number of typed donors differed by locus: roughly 629-640 for A, B, C, DRB1 and DQB1; some 500 for DQA1; around 580 for DPA1; and approximately 450 for DPB1. Four to six DR-DQ haplotypes were handled as single units for association and clustering, since linkage in the cohort was strong. Across approximately 400 genotyped donors of the cohort, an average of about 250,000 unique TCR beta nucleotide sequences per donor were sequenced, and roughly 20% of those sequences were non-productive. Study-level results and caveats: A few of the identified cytomegalovirus-associated TCR beta chains were confirmed in vitro to be specific for cytomegalovirus antigens. An earlier analysis of approximately 590 of the donors showed that most TCR beta V segments appeared in productive rearrangements either about 87% or about 30% of the time, which broadly matched IMGT annotations. The authors suggested that the approach could potentially be extended to other disease states and immunological phenotypes. In a later analysis, TCR association rates were found to vary across HLA loci, with the most associated TCRs seen for DRB1 alleles and the fewest for HLA-C alleles. In a later genetic analysis, fewer N-insertions in productive TCRs were reported among donors in an Asian-associated ancestry cluster than the roughly 640-donor mean. Because HLA typing was unavailable for some donors at each locus, only the typed subset was used in association tests. For the cohort, immune exposure information was limited to CMV serostatus. Some IMGT-functional V segments, including TRBV6-2 and TRBV6-3, could not be told apart with the 87-base-pair reads, so those segments were excluded. The sequencing pipeline was judged likely to have produced a cluster of highly shared sequence variants as a technical artifact. Compared with equally common non-associated chains, HLA-associated TCR beta chains in a later analysis were more clonally expanded and had lower generation probabilities. In the study, 150 to 200 TCR beta chains were listed as associated with cytomegalovirus. Strong co-occurrence of HLA alleles, especially DR and DQ, made assigning TCR associations to individual alleles difficult. Most TCR sequences were observed very rarely across donors, whereas some public TCRs were present in many individuals. Cytomegalovirus status was reported to be diagnosed by the classifier with high specificity and sensitivity in both the original and validation cohorts. Presence/absence analyses assumed roughly uniform sequencing depth across donors, an assumption that may not hold. The cohort was sequenced for TCR beta chains only, and without alpha or paired-chain data the features that could be detected were limited. Linkage disequilibrium might explain the correlated functional status among segregating V segments, but an unknown experimental factor could not be ruled out. A further reported finding was that TCR beta sequences accurately predicted the HLA-A and HLA-B alleles for most subjects in the first cohort. A later analysis found that most CMV-associated TCR beta chains appeared HLA-restricted, with HLA associations seemingly driven largely by CMV exposure. In a later genetic analysis, a missense DCLRE1C variant was associated with V-gene and J-gene trimming of TCR beta chains, and the association was replicated in an independent cohort. Several of the top co-occurrence clusters appeared to be linked to parvovirus B19, influenza, CMV and Epstein-Barr virus, according to a later analysis. In a later analysis, some 17,000 TCR beta sequences were associated with specific HLA alleles at a false discovery rate of 0.05. About 15 rarely observed V segments, including chromosome 9 orphons, were excluded from the earlier analysis of about 600 of the donors because counts were too low.

With regard to this clone: Its antigen is still unknown. Per-nucleotide qualities are absent, and no much larger clonotype sits a single base away.

The cohort consisted of 600 or so healthy bone marrow donors. All cohort members were sampled while nominally healthy, although unrecorded immune exposures were likely present. The donor tested CMV seropositive and was one of the 289 seropositive cohort members. A peripheral blood sample was collected from each donor, and TCR beta sequencing was performed on peripheral blood mononuclear cells. The Qiagen DNeasy Blood Extraction Kit was used to extract genomic DNA from the blood cell samples. The library was produced with the immunoSEQ multiplex PCR assay. A mixture of 60 forward primers for TCR Vbeta segments and 13 reverse primers for TCR Jbeta segments was used in the multiplex PCR. Amplification of the CDR3 region of rearranged TCR beta genes was performed with a multiplex PCR assay on genomic DNA. The Illumina HiSeq System was used to sequence the amplified TCR beta libraries as 87-base-pair reads. Regarding the original processing steps: In a later analysis, tens of millions of unique TCR beta chains were counted across the 500 to 850 repertoires, and roughly 11 million of these chains were shared by at least two donors. Raw reads were error-corrected and collapsed into unique sequences by a nearest-neighbor algorithm in which closely related sequences were merged to remove PCR and sequencing errors. CDR3 sequences were aligned to IMGT reference sequences to assign V, D and J gene segments. For a sequence to be retained, a match of at least six nucleotides was required to both a V gene segment and a J gene segment. A rearrangement counted as productive if the CDR3 had no stop codons and remained in frame with V and J, and every other rearrangement counted as non-productive. Following IMGT convention, CDR3 was defined as the stretch from the second conserved V-encoded cysteine up to the conserved J-encoded phenylalanine. The earlier analysis of some 580 of the donors excluded any sequence lacking an unambiguous match to a single V gene segment. An earlier analysis of 587 of the donors classified V segments as functional when productive rearrangements were above 56.7% and as segregating when the standard deviation between donors was above 5%. To diagnose cytomegalovirus status from the catalog of TCR beta chain sequences, a statistical classification framework was built. A later analysis assigned V and J genes by comparing TCR nucleotide sequences with IMGT/GENE-DB human TR gene sequences. A later analysis assigned CDR3 sequences and most-parsimonious VDJ recombination scenarios with the TCRdist pipeline. In a later analysis, each TCR beta chain was defined by its CDR3 amino acid sequence together with its V-gene family, and reads lacking a unique V-gene family were excluded. In a later analysis, around 600 highly shared, low-generation-probability nucleotide sequences were removed to address suspected cross-contamination and a sequencing artifact. A later analysis calculated a clonal expansion index for each public chain from normalized within-repertoire ranks of inferred template counts. In a later analysis, generation probabilities were computed using a VDJ recombination model fitted to out-of-frame rearrangements, and the results were checked against IGoR. In a later analysis, hypergeometric tests were used to score TCR-TCR, TCR-HLA and TCR-CMV co-occurrence, with a repertoire-size bias correction applied to TCR pairs. In a later analysis, false discovery rates were estimated by permuting HLA or CMV assignments 20 times. In a later analysis, co-occurring TCRs were grouped using DBSCAN, and TCRdist sequence similarity was added for clustering within HLA-allele-positive subsets. For co-occurrence clustering, repertoires with fewer than 30,000 or more than 120,000 public chains were excluded, along with a handful of repertoires with anomalous nucleotide sharing. TCRdb obtained this table from immuneACCESS and retained in-frame rearrangements with V and J assigned. These tables miss some clones; where compared with another copy, unresolved V genes account for less than half of the shortfall, and the remainder is unexplained. D and trimming were read from the DNA, whereas the V and J calls and clone size are those reported in that table. Across this sample there are under 150,000 clones, with 70% to 90% seen only once. Clones ranked in the top ten supply under 6% of the sample.

Here V drops 4 bases and J drops 9 bases, and the junction holds 13 bases not matched to any gene. Per the germline V gene, SGDLS is the CDR1 and YYNGEE is the CDR2. Including cysteine and phenylalanine, the CDR3 has 16 amino acids. Only the CDR3 DNA stays, 48 bases, in frame from base 1. Material: PBMCs. The sequence is built from TRBV9 and TRBJ2-1, with 10 bases aligning to TRBD2. This sequence was found in a woman in her thirties or forties in good health and CMV-seropositive. The CDR3 amino acid sequence is: CASSTQAGGPISEQFF. The nucleotides read TGTGCCAGCAGCACCCAAGCGGGGGGGCCTATAAGTGAGCAGTTCTTC.